One and the same sample provided the 19 T cell receptor beta chains below, sequenced in a study of cytomegalovirus exposure and HLA in healthy donors (dated by TCRdb to 2017 to 2019). Library preparation used the immunoSEQ multiplex PCR assay. A mixture of 60 forward primers for TCR Vbeta segments and 13 reverse primers for TCR Jbeta segments was used in the multiplex PCR. TCRdb holds this immuneACCESS table with in-frame rearrangements only. Some clones are missing; in checked studies, unresolved V genes explain under half, and the rest has no known cause. The sample table holds 110,000 to 150,000 clones, of which 80% were seen once. Of the sample, about 4.3% falls within the top ten clones. The sequenced sample consisted of PBMCs. These receptors all come from a man aged 40-55 years in good health and CMV-seronegative.

The genes are TRBV5-1 and TRBJ2-7; D is possibly TRBD2 (7 bases). There are 17 residues in the CDR3. Germline loops: CDR1 SGHRS, CDR2 YFSETQ. The V end lost 3 bases, the J end lost 1 base, and 20 bases lay between the germline ends. CDR3 DNA sequence: TGCGCCAGCAGCTGGGGGGGCTCTAGCGCCCAGTCCTACGAGCAGTACTTC. Its translation: CASSWGGSSAQSYEQYF.

This clone has just a few counts. The chain recombines TRBV4-1 with TRBJ2-7; D ambiguous. The CDR3 is 12 residues long. Germline V CDR1 and CDR2: MGHRA, YSYEKL. The ends were cut back, 3 bases at V and 5 bases at J, with 8 bases in the middle. This CDR3 reads CASSHFPHEQYF. CDR3 in DNA: TGCGCCAGCAGCCACTTCCCCCACGAGCAGTACTTC.

The chain joins TRBV11-3 to TRBJ1-6; D not certain. In germline, CDR1 is SGHNT, CDR2 YENEEA. The CDR3 runs 14 residues. Trimming cost V 1 base and J 5 bases, with 6 bases left between them. DNA of the CDR3: TGTGCCAGCAGCTTAGGGCAGAATAATTCACCCCTCCACTTT. It translates to CASSLGQNNSPLHF.

The V call is TRBV6-5, the J call TRBJ1-5; D might be TRBD1 (6 bases). V lost 0 bases, J lost 7 bases, and 13 bases lay in between. Per germline, CDR1 MNHEY and CDR2 SVGAGI. The CDR3 consists of 15 residues. The CDR3 reads CASSYSRGGVQPQHF. The CDR3 nucleotides read TGTGCCAGCAGTTACTCCAGAGGGGGTGTCCAGCCCCAGCATTTT.

This chain connects TRBV5-1 to TRBJ2-7; 8 positions agree with TRBD1. Germline V lookup: CDR1 SGHRS, CDR2 YFSETQ. This CDR3 has 15 residues. V gave up 6 bases and J gave up 1 base; unmatched junction bases: 9. Here the CDR3 reads CASTQGDRSSYEQYF. The CDR3 coding sequence is TGCGCCAGCACCCAAGGGGACAGGAGTTCCTACGAGCAGTACTTC.

J is TRBJ2-7 and V is TRBV5-1; D is uncertain. V lost 4 bases to trimming and J lost 1 base, with 3 bases between them. The CDR3 is 11 residues long. Germline V gene lookup returns CDR1 SGHRS and CDR2 YFSETQ. This CDR3 is CASSESYEQYF. CDR3 DNA sequence: TGCGCCAGCAGCGAGTCCTACGAGCAGTACTTC.

This chain joins TRBV5-6 and TRBJ2-7; 7 bases are a match to TRBD1. Germline assignment: CDR1 SGHDT and CDR2 YYEEEE. Trimming cost V 3 bases and J 3 bases; bases outside gene matches: 9. The CDR3 spans 15 residues. This chain's CDR3 is CASSYYGDSSYEQYF. The CDR3, as DNA: TGTGCCAGCAGCTACTACGGGGACAGCAGCTACGAGCAGTACTTC.

V usage is TRBV4-3 and J usage is TRBJ2-1; D call uncertain. V lost 0 bases and J lost 10, with 10 bases in between. The CDR3 consists of 13 residues. The V gene's germline CDR1 is LGHNA and CDR2 YSLEER. CDR3 protein: CASSQDAKKEQFF. The CDR3 bases are TGCGCCAGCAGCCAAGATGCGAAAAAAGAGCAGTTCTTC.

This rearrangement joins TRBV7-9 to TRBJ1-1; D is unclear. The CDR3 runs to 15 residues. Germline V CDR1 and CDR2: SEHNR, FQNEAQ (reference sequence). Trimming took off 1 base at V and 1 base at J, with 10 bases between the two ends. The CDR3 nucleotides read TGTGCCAGCAGCTTAGAACCCCGAGGGAACACTGAAGCTTTCTTT. It codes for CASSLEPRGNTEAFF. The full variable domain, in which reference TRBV7-9 and TRBJ1-1 provide the parts outside the CDR3, is DTGVSQNPRHKITKRGQNVTFRCDPISEHNRLYWYRQTLGQGPEFLTYFQNEAQLEKSRLLSDRFSAERPKGSFSTLEIQRTEQGDSAMYLCASSLEPRGNTEAFFGQGTRLTVV.

The rearrangement links TRBV18 to TRBJ1-1; 7 nucleotides line up with TRBD1. J was trimmed by 5 bases and V by 2 bases; bases with no gene match: 8. This CDR3 has 15 amino acids. Germline lookup yields CDR1 KGHSH and CDR2 LQKENI. The CDR3 loop is CASSPSRGERTEAFF. The CDR3, as DNA: TGTGCCAGCTCACCATCCAGGGGGGAGAGGACTGAAGCTTTCTTT. Filled out from reference TRBV18 and TRBJ1-1, the complete variable domain reads NAGVMQNPRHLVRRRGQEARLRCSPMKGHSHVYWYRQLPEEGLKFMVYLQKENIIDESGMPKERFSAEFPKEGPSILRIQQVVRGDSAAYFCASSPSRGERTEAFFGQGTRLTVV.

The genes are TRBV10-3 and TRBJ1-6; 8 nucleotides align to TRBD1. The J segment lost 3 bases and the V segment lost 8 bases, leaving 3 bases of the junction unmatched. The germline gives CDR1 ENHRY, CDR2 SYGVKD. CDR3 length: 14 residues. Written as DNA, the CDR3 is TGTGCCATCTCCGGACAGGGCTATAATTCACCCCTCCACTTT. This translates into CAISGQGYNSPLHF.

Written as DNA, the CDR3 is TGTGCCAGCAGCTTAGCGGGGGCTGGAGAGACCCAGTACTTC. Translating gives CASSLAGAGETQYF. V is TRBV7-2 and J is TRBJ2-5; TRBD1 is a possible D gene (6 bases). V was trimmed by 0 bases and J by 4 bases, leaving 9 bases between them. The CDR3 covers 14 residues. CDR1 is SGHTA, CDR2 FQGNSA, per germline.

The gene calls are TRBV6-1 and TRBJ2-7, with a tentative D call TRBD1 (5 bases). The CDR3 loop spans 13 amino acids. V was clipped by 8 bases and J by 5 bases, with 16 bases between them. The V gene's germline CDR1 is MNHNS and CDR2 SASEGT. CDR3 amino acids: CASGRQIVHEQYF. CDR3 DNA sequence: TGTGCCAGCGGTAGACAGATCGTCCACGAGCAGTACTTC.

J is TRBJ1-1 and V is TRBV9; 7 nucleotides align to TRBD1. CDR1 SGDLS and CDR2 YYNGEE come from the germline V gene. The CDR3 sequence is 13 residues long. V lost 4 bases and J lost 2; bases outside the gene matches: 2. This CDR3 reads CASSSGGNTEAFF. The DNA for the CDR3 is TGTGCCAGCAGCTCAGGGGGTAACACTGAAGCTTTCTTT.

The V gene is TRBV7-2, the J gene TRBJ2-3; 8 bases agree with TRBD1. The germline V gene has CDR1 SGHTA and CDR2 FQGNSA. The CDR3 covers 15 residues. V was clipped by 1 base and J by 5 bases; unmatched bases: 5. The CDR3 loop is CASSLVGTGGDTQYF. DNA for the CDR3: TGTGCCAGCAGCTTAGTAGGAACAGGGGGAGATACGCAGTATTTT.

This clone was counted once. The gene calls are TRBV25-1 and TRBJ1-5; the match to TRBD1 covers 7 bases. The CDR3 is 17 residues long. Losses at the gene ends were 3 bases for V and 3 bases for J; bases not matched to a gene: 11. Looked up from germline, CDR1 is MGHDK and CDR2 is SYGVNS. CDR3 amino acids: CASSETKGTAFNQPQHF. DNA for the CDR3: TGTGCCAGCAGTGAGACCAAGGGGACAGCCTTCAATCAGCCCCAGCATTTT.

The rearrangement joins TRBV5-4 to TRBJ1-1; D may be TRBD1 (6 bases). Trimming stripped 1 base from V and 1 base from J, with 8 bases between. CDR3 length: 14 amino acids. Germline CDR1 reads SGHNT; CDR2 reads YYREEE (reference sequence). The CDR3 nucleotides read TGTGCCAGCAGCTTGCCGGGACAGAACACTGAAGCTTTCTTT. Its protein product is CASSLPGQNTEAFF.

The CDR3 DNA sequence: TGCGCCAGCAGCCCTCTAGCGGGGAACAATGAGCAGTTCTTC. It encodes CASSPLAGNNEQFF. V is TRBV5-1 and J is TRBJ2-1; 9 bases are a match to TRBD2. This CDR3 is 14 amino acids long. V shed 4 bases, J shed 5 bases, and the junction held 4 bases outside the gene matches. From germline, CDR1 is SGHRS and CDR2 YFSETQ.

The gene calls are TRBV12-1 and TRBJ1-5; TRBD1 is the table's D call, not checked against the DNA. TRBV12-1 counts as a pseudogene. This CDR3 spans 21 amino acids. The CDR3 region is CASSPQLGAGETPAGNQPQHF. The CDR3 DNA follows: TGTGCCAGCAGCCCCCAGTTAGGGGCAGGGGAAACTCCCGCGGGCAATCAGCCCCAGCATTTT.